The 21 T cell receptor beta chains below were found in one sample sequenced in a study of radiation and T cells in renal cell carcinoma. Time point noted: baseline pretreatment blood. The sample's treatment: 15 Gy SBRT to primary tumor, nephrectomy 4 weeks later. Assay: immunoSEQ multiplex PCR; the TCRdb copy retains only in-frame clones and omits some. In the table there are 90,000 to 100,000 clones, 86% of which are singletons. The sequences come from blood, collected from a patient whose treatment included radiotherapy and nephrectomy. The receptors here all came from a man between 45 and 60 years old with renal cell carcinoma.

The chain is built from TRBV19 and TRBJ2-4; 7 positions match TRBD2. CDR1 and CDR2 (germline): LNHDA, SQIVND (reference sequence). Unmatched junction bases numbered 7, after V lost 0 bases and J lost 2 bases. The CDR3 loop spans 17 amino acids. DNA of the CDR3: TGTGCCAGTAGTATAGAGAGTATAGCGGGTACCAAAAACATTCAGTACTTC. This gives the protein CASSIESIAGTKNIQYF.

The chain uses TRBV28 and TRBJ1-1, with a tentative D call TRBD1 (6 bases). Germline CDR1 reads MDHEN; CDR2 reads SYDVKM. Trimming stripped 2 bases from V and 3 bases from J, with 13 bases between. The CDR3 is made up of 15 amino acids. The CDR3 DNA reads TGTGCCAGCAGTTTAAGCCCCACAGGGCACACTGAAGCTTTCTTT. This sequence encodes CASSLSPTGHTEAFF.

The CDR3 region has the DNA TGTGCCAGCAGCTTCCTCGGCCCTAATGAAAAACTGTTTTTT. Translation gives CASSFLGPNEKLFF. This sequence joins TRBV7-2 and TRBJ1-4; no clear D. Trimming cost V 3 bases and J 3 bases, with 8 bases left between them. CDR3 length: 14 residues. Per germline, CDR1 SGHTA and CDR2 FQGNSA.

The chain uses TRBV9 and TRBJ2-7; TRBD2 matches 10 bases. This CDR3 region has 15 residues. Per germline, CDR1 SGDLS and CDR2 YYNGEE. Trimming removed 1 base from V and 3 bases from J; junction bases left unmatched: 4. CDR3 nucleotide sequence: TGTGCCAGCAGCGTAAGCGGGGGGGAATACTACGAGCAGTACTTC. Encoded protein: CASSVSGGEYYEQYF.

The CDR3 bases are TGCGCCAGCAGCTTAGGACAGGGTAGCGAGCAGTACTTC. Protein: CASSLGQGSEQYF. The V gene is TRBV5-1, the J gene TRBJ2-7; 8 bases line up with TRBD1. V lost 2 bases, J lost 6 bases, and 4 bases stayed unmatched. Germline V gene lookup returns CDR1 SGHRS and CDR2 YFSETQ. This CDR3 has 13 amino acids.

This clone was seen a single time. This chain uses TRBV5-4 with TRBJ2-1, with TRBD1 matching over 8 bases. V shed 0 bases, J shed 9 bases, and the junction held 11 bases outside the gene matches. The CDR3 runs 16 residues. Germline lookup yields CDR1 SGHNT and CDR2 YYREEE (reference sequence). The CDR3 loop is CASSLAGAQGAGEQFF. CDR3 nucleotides: TGTGCCAGCAGCTTGGCCGGCGCGCAGGGGGCGGGTGAGCAGTTCTTC. The variable domain in full, completed from reference TRBV5-4 and TRBJ2-1, reads ETGVTQSPTHLIKTRGQQVTLRCSSQSGHNTVSWYQQALGQGPQFIFQYYREEENGRGNFPPRFSGLQFPNYSSELNVNALELDDSALYLCASSLAGAQGAGEQFFGPGTRLTVL.

The chain has TRBV15 and TRBJ2-7; TRBD1 matches at 10 bases. The ends lost 3 bases at V and 6 bases at J; junction bases unmatched: 11. The CDR3 is made up of 16 amino acids. Per the germline V gene, CDR1 is LNHNV and CDR2 is YYDKDF (reference sequence). Here the CDR3 DNA reads TGTGCCACCAGCAGCGGGGGGACAGGGGCGAGTCGCGAGCAGTACTTC. Its protein is CATSSGGTGASREQYF.

V gene TRBV7-3 combines with J gene TRBJ2-7, with D possibly TRBD1 on 6 matching bases. From germline, CDR1 is SGHTA and CDR2 FQGTGA. CDR3 size: 13 residues. With 0 bases removed from V and 5 bases from J, the gap between germline ends came to 8 bases. This CDR3 reads CASSLTRTDEQYF. For the CDR3, the DNA is TGTGCCAGCAGCTTAACCCGGACAGACGAGCAGTACTTC.

V usage is TRBV19 and J usage is TRBJ2-7, with 7 bases identical to TRBD2. Germline V gene sequence: CDR1 LNHDA, CDR2 SQIVND (reference sequence). V shed 4 bases and J 2 bases; nucleotides not matched to a gene: 14. The CDR3 covers 17 residues. The CDR3 coding sequence is TGTGCCAGTAGTAACCGGCAAACCAGCGGGGAGGCCTACGAGCAGTACTTC. Translation: CASSNRQTSGEAYEQYF.

The chain joins TRBV9 to TRBJ2-1, with D perhaps matching TRBD1 (5 bases). There are 15 residues in the CDR3. From germline, CDR1 is SGDLS and CDR2 YYNGEE. The V and J ends lost 4 bases and 2 bases respectively, with 13 bases between them. The CDR3 loop is CASSWGPLAYNEQFF. CDR3 sequence (DNA): TGTGCCAGCAGCTGGGGCCCCCTGGCCTACAATGAGCAGTTCTTC.

This chain joins TRBV30 and TRBJ1-4, with D perhaps TRBD1 (5 bases). V was pared by 0 bases and J by 1 base, with 9 bases between. The CDR3 extends over 15 amino acids. Germline values: CDR1 GTSNPN, CDR2 SVGIG (reference sequence). In DNA form, the CDR3 reads TGTGCCTGGAGTGTGGGACGGATAACTAATGAAAAACTGTTTTTT. Its translation: CAWSVGRITNEKLFF. Full variable domain (rest looked up from reference TRBV30 and TRBJ1-4): SQTIHQWPATLVQPVGSPLSLECTVEGTSNPNLYWYRQAAGRGLQLLFYSVGIGQISSEVPQNLSASRPQDRQFILSSKKLLLSDSGFYLCAWSVGRITNEKLFFGSGTQLSVL.

The genes are TRBV9 and TRBJ1-2; 7 bases line up with TRBD1. Per germline, CDR1 SGDLS and CDR2 YYNGEE. Losses at the gene ends were 1 base for V and 5 bases for J; bases not matched to a gene: 5. The CDR3 covers 14 residues. The DNA of the CDR3 is TGTGCCAGCAGCGTAACAGGGGACGATTATGGCTACACCTTC. Translation: CASSVTGDDYGYTF.

This chain links TRBV29-1 with TRBJ2-1, with a tentative D call TRBD2 (5 bases). Trimming removed 7 bases at V and 14 bases at J, with 21 bases between. The length of the CDR3 is 12 residues. Germline CDR1 and CDR2: SQVTM and ANQGSEA. CDR3 sequence (DNA): TGCAGCGCAATTTTACCGGCCCAGGAGGAGTTCTTC. Protein: CSAILPAQEEFF.

This clone has just one count. The CDR3 is CASSLKGTGYGYTF. Written as DNA, the CDR3 is TGTGCCAGCAGTCTCAAAGGGACAGGTTATGGCTACACCTTC. The rearrangement links TRBV27 to TRBJ1-2; 8 positions match TRBD1. Germline loops: CDR1 MNHEY, CDR2 SMNVEV (reference sequence). This CDR3 is 14 amino acids long. With 5 bases clipped from V and 5 bases from J, the junction kept 7 bases outside the gene matches.

In DNA form, the CDR3 reads TGTGCCAGCAGCCAAGCATACGCTGGAAACACCATATATTTT. This gives the protein CASSQAYAGNTIYF. The chain has TRBV14 and TRBJ1-3; the D is unclear. There are 14 residues in the CDR3. Germline assignment: CDR1 SGHDN and CDR2 FVKESK. Trimming left V 1 base short and J 2 bases short, with 6 bases between.

This chain connects TRBV6-1 to TRBJ1-3; D may be TRBD1 (6 bases). Trimming shortened V by 2 bases and J by 3 bases, and 11 bases separated the two germline ends. The CDR3 contains 15 residues. Germline values: CDR1 MNHNS, CDR2 SASEGT. CDR3 region: CASSESAGDGNTIYF. The CDR3 DNA reads TGTGCCAGCAGTGAATCGGCAGGGGATGGAAACACCATATATTTT.

The chain uses TRBV5-1 and TRBJ1-1, with 8 bases fitting TRBD1. The V segment lost 4 bases and the J segment 2 bases; nucleotides outside the gene matches: 7. Germline V gene data show CDR1 as SGHRS and CDR2 as YFSETQ. The CDR3 consists of 15 residues. CDR3 residues: CASSPGDRINTEAFF. CDR3 nucleotides: TGCGCCAGCAGCCCGGGGGACAGGATAAACACTGAAGCTTTCTTT.

V and J are TRBV7-9 and TRBJ2-1; TRBD2 matches 7 bases. There are 15 residues in the CDR3. Looked up from germline, CDR1 is SEHNR and CDR2 is FQNEAQ (reference sequence). V dropped 1 base and J dropped 6; count of bases not matched to a gene: 6. The chain's CDR3 is CASSLVASGLNEQFF. The CDR3 DNA follows: TGTGCCAGCAGCTTAGTGGCTAGCGGCCTCAATGAGCAGTTCTTC.

In this sample, this clone turned up a few times. The chain uses TRBV19 and TRBJ1-2; TRBD1 matches at 11 bases. This CDR3 region has 15 residues. CDR1 LNHDA and CDR2 SQIVND come from the germline V gene (reference sequence). V lost 6 bases to trimming and J lost 4 bases; unmatched junction nucleotides: 7. The CDR3 nucleotides are TGTGCCAGTAGCGACGGACAGGGGGCTGTCTATGGCTACACCTTC. Translation gives CASSDGQGAVYGYTF.

In its sample, this clone was seen a few times. This sequence joins TRBV19 and TRBJ1-2; 8 bases line up with TRBD1. V lost 6 bases and J lost 3; bases outside the gene matches: 6. CDR1 LNHDA and CDR2 SQIVND come from the germline V gene (reference sequence). There are 14 residues in the CDR3. CDR3 in amino acids: CASSHGTGDYGYTF. CDR3 coding DNA: TGTGCCAGTAGCCACGGGACAGGCGACTATGGCTACACCTTC.

This chain joins TRBV18 and TRBJ2-1, with D possibly TRBD2 on 6 matching bases. Trimming took 6 bases from V and 0 from J, leaving 12 bases between them. Germline V gives CDR1 KGHSH, CDR2 LQKENI. The CDR3 sequence is 15 residues long. In DNA, the CDR3 is TGTGCCAGCTCCCGACTAGAAAGCTCCTACAATGAGCAGTTCTTC. Its translation: CASSRLESSYNEQFF.